These 24 T cell receptor beta chains originate from one sample sequenced in a study of PD-L1 blockade in urothelial cancer. The assay was immunoSEQ multiplex PCR, and TCRdb's table has in-frame clones only and misses some. The table lists over 100,000 clones, under 95% of them singletons. As to time point: peripheral blood 6 weeks after treatment start. The sample here was PBMCs, taken around atezolizumab (anti-PD-L1) treatment. The receptor source for this set is a man aged 55 to 70 with urothelial cancer.

The chain carries TRBV11-2 and TRBJ2-1; 7 positions agree with TRBD2. Germline V lookup: CDR1 SGHAT, CDR2 FQNNGV. The CDR3 is 14 amino acids. V was pared by 3 bases and J by 7 bases, with 6 bases of the junction left unmatched. The CDR3 protein is CASSFSGGVNEQFF. DNA for the CDR3: TGTGCCAGCAGCTTTTCGGGGGGTGTTAATGAGCAGTTCTTC.

The V and J genes are TRBV19 and TRBJ1-5; no clear D. The V end lost 6 bases, the J end lost 4 bases, and 13 bases lay between the germline ends. This CDR3 comprises 14 residues. Per germline, CDR1 LNHDA and CDR2 SQIVND (reference sequence). This CDR3 is CASSPTGINQPQHF. The CDR3 DNA sequence: TGTGCCAGTAGCCCAACGGGAATTAATCAGCCCCAGCATTTT.

The rearrangement uses TRBV11-1 and TRBJ1-2, with TRBD1 matching over 9 bases. The CDR3 is 13 amino acids. Trimming cost V 5 bases and J 4 bases; bases outside gene matches: 2. Germline V CDR1 and CDR2: SGHAT, FQDESV (reference sequence). This chain's CDR3 is CASSADRGYGYTF. As DNA, the CDR3 is TGTGCCAGCAGCGCGGACAGGGGCTATGGCTACACCTTC.

V usage is TRBV5-5 and J usage is TRBJ2-1; TRBD2 might be the D (6 bases). This CDR3 contains 12 residues. The V gene's germline CDR1 is SGHKS and CDR2 YYEKEE (reference sequence). With 3 bases removed from V and 9 bases from J, the gap between germline ends came to 10 bases. This chain's CDR3 is CASSSGTGEQFF. Written as DNA, the CDR3 is TGTGCCAGCAGCTCCGGGACTGGTGAGCAGTTCTTC.

This rearrangement joins TRBV7-6 to TRBJ1-3, with TRBD1 identical over 9 bases. Losses at the gene ends were 3 bases for V and 2 bases for J; bases not matched to a gene: 2. The germline CDR1 and CDR2 sequences are SGHVS and FNYEAQ. This CDR3 is built from 15 residues. Here the CDR3 reads CASSFGTGPGNTIYF. CDR3 coding DNA: TGTGCCAGCAGCTTCGGGACAGGGCCTGGAAACACCATATATTTT. Complete variable domain (other parts from reference TRBV7-6 and TRBJ1-3): GAGVSQSPRYKVTKRGQDVALRCDPISGHVSLYWYRQALGQGPEFLTYFNYEAQQDKSGLPNDRFSAERPEGSISTLTIQRTEQRDSAMYRCASSFGTGPGNTIYFGEGSWLTVV.

V usage is TRBV27 and J usage is TRBJ2-7; 8 bases agree with TRBD1. Trimming cost V 5 bases and J 3 bases; bases outside gene matches: 9. The CDR3 covers 15 residues. From germline, CDR1 is MNHEY and CDR2 SMNVEV (reference sequence). The CDR3 nucleotides are TGTGCCAGCAGTAAAACGGACAGGGTTGGCTACGAGCAGTACTTC. Its protein product is CASSKTDRVGYEQYF.

This chain uses TRBV4-1 with TRBJ2-1, with D possibly matching TRBD2 (5 bases). Germline V gene sequence: CDR1 MGHRA, CDR2 YSYEKL. The CDR3 extends over 16 amino acids. The germline V and J ends were trimmed by 1 base and 5 bases, with 15 bases remaining between them. The CDR3 bases are TGCGCCAGCAGCCAAGTCACCGGGGTTGGGGACAATGAGCAGTTCTTC. Its translation is CASSQVTGVGDNEQFF.

The chain combines TRBV9 with TRBJ2-7; tentative D call: TRBD2 (6 bases). Germline assignment: CDR1 SGDLS and CDR2 YYNGEE. V was shortened by 0 bases and J by 3 bases, with 16 bases between the two germline ends. The CDR3 consists of 16 residues. CDR3 DNA: TGTGCCAGCAGCGTAGCTGAGGGTGCGGGACTCTACGAGCAGTACTTC. It yields the protein CASSVAEGAGLYEQYF.

The gene calls are TRBV7-8 and TRBJ1-4, with D hard to call. CDR3 length: 13 residues. Germline-derived CDR1 and CDR2 are SGHVS and FQNEAQ. V lost 4 bases, J lost 7 bases, and 10 bases lay in between. The CDR3 region is CASSYRSGEKLFF. CDR3 nucleotides: TGTGCCAGCAGCTACCGCAGCGGTGAAAAACTGTTTTTT.

The chain has TRBV18 and TRBJ2-7; 7 positions agree with TRBD2. From germline, CDR1 is KGHSH and CDR2 LQKENI. V lost 3 bases and J lost 3; bases outside the gene matches: 17. The CDR3 contains 18 residues. This CDR3 is CASSPAKSGAGRFYEQYF. The CDR3 DNA sequence: TGTGCCAGCTCACCGGCCAAGAGCGGGGCAGGACGCTTCTACGAGCAGTACTTC.

The chain links TRBV28 to TRBJ1-4; no clear D gene. The CDR3 is 13 residues long. Trimming removed 9 bases from V and 5 bases from J, with 13 bases in between. Germline V gene data show CDR1 as MDHEN and CDR2 as SYDVKM. The chain's CDR3 is CASNRRLNEKLFF. In DNA form, the CDR3 reads TGTGCCAGTAACAGAAGGTTAAATGAAAAACTGTTTTTT.

J is TRBJ2-3 and V is TRBV7-9; D may be TRBD2 (6 bases). Per the germline V gene, CDR1 is SEHNR and CDR2 is FQNEAQ (reference sequence). The CDR3 runs 15 residues. V was shortened by 2 bases and J by 2 bases, with 11 bases between the two germline ends. CDR3 loop: CASSLRGGNTDTQYF. The CDR3 DNA reads TGTGCCAGCAGCTTACGTGGCGGGAACACAGATACGCAGTATTTT.

This chain connects TRBV9 to TRBJ2-1; 7 bases line up with TRBD2. The germline V gene has CDR1 SGDLS and CDR2 YYNGEE. The ends lost 4 bases at V and 7 bases at J; junction bases unmatched: 17. The CDR3 has 17 residues. For the CDR3, the DNA is TGTGCCAGCAGCTATTACACAAGCGGGGTTAGCGGGAATGAGCAGTTCTTC. This gives the protein CASSYYTSGVSGNEQFF. Variable domain in full (rest from reference TRBV9 and TRBJ2-1): DSGVTQTPKHLITATGQRVTLRCSPRSGDLSVYWYQQSLDQGLQFLIQYYNGEERAKGNILERFSAQQFPDLHSELNLSSLELGDSALYFCASSYYTSGVSGNEQFFGPGTRLTVL.

The CDR3 DNA sequence: TGCGCCAGCAGAGCCGGGAGCCTAAACACTGAAGCTTTCTTT. It is translated as CASRAGSLNTEAFF. The rearrangement uses TRBV4-1 and TRBJ1-1; D not certain. This CDR3 region has 14 residues. The V end was cut by 6 bases, the J end by 2 bases, with 13 bases between. Germline CDR1 MGHRA, CDR2 YSYEKL.

The chain couples TRBV5-4 to TRBJ2-2, with 10 bases fitting TRBD1. V lost 2 bases and J lost 0; bases outside the gene matches: 1. Germline CDR1 SGHNT, CDR2 YYREEE (reference sequence). This CDR3 comprises 16 residues. The CDR3 spells CASSFGQGANTGELFF. The CDR3 DNA reads TGTGCCAGCAGCTTCGGACAGGGGGCGAACACCGGGGAGCTGTTTTTT.

V usage is TRBV5-4 and J usage is TRBJ2-2; 8 nucleotides agree with TRBD1. Germline CDR1 and CDR2: SGHNT and YYREEE (reference sequence). The CDR3 length is 16 residues. After removal of 6 bases from V and 9 bases from J, the junction contained 16 bases not matched to a gene. This chain's CDR3 is CASTPDREASSRELFF. The CDR3 DNA is TGTGCCAGCACTCCGGACAGGGAGGCTTCCTCAAGGGAGCTGTTTTTT.

The chain carries TRBV7-2 and TRBJ1-1; D is perhaps TRBD1 (6 bases). CDR3 length: 16 amino acids. In germline, CDR1 is SGHTA, CDR2 FQGNSA. V lost 4 bases, J lost 1 base, and 16 bases lay in between. The CDR3 DNA is TGTGCCAGCAGCTCAATATTCGGACAGCAGAACACTGAAGCTTTCTTT. Its protein product is CASSSIFGQQNTEAFF.

CDR3 in DNA: TGTGCCAGCATCGACGCCAGCGGGGGGTACAATGAGCAGTTCTTC. It codes for CASIDASGGYNEQFF. This chain links TRBV6-1 with TRBJ2-1; 9 nucleotides align to TRBD2. This CDR3 contains 15 residues. V shed 7 bases and J 4 bases; nucleotides not matched to a gene: 8. Germline V gives CDR1 MNHNS, CDR2 SASEGT.

The J gene is TRBJ1-1, the V gene TRBV7-2; possible D gene TRBD1, 5 bases. This CDR3 has 16 amino acids. V shed 1 base and J shed 4 bases, with 16 bases lying between them. CDR1 and CDR2 (germline): SGHTA, FQGNSA. The CDR3 DNA reads as TGTGCCAGCAGCTTAGGGGCAGGGCGGTTTCTCACTGAAGCTTTCTTT. It encodes CASSLGAGRFLTEAFF.

This rearrangement joins TRBV30 to TRBJ2-2; 10 nucleotides match TRBD1. The V gene's germline CDR1 is GTSNPN and CDR2 SVGIG (reference sequence). The V and J ends lost 3 bases and 4 bases, in that order; junction bases with no gene match: 2. The CDR3 has 14 amino acids. CDR3 region: CAWRRTGGTGELFF. CDR3 sequence (DNA): TGTGCCTGGAGGAGGACAGGGGGCACCGGGGAGCTGTTTTTT.

The gene calls are TRBV4-3 and TRBJ1-1; D is uncertain. Germline V gene data show CDR1 as LGHNA and CDR2 as YSLEER. V was clipped by 0 bases and J by 0 bases, with 5 bases between them. This CDR3 spans 14 amino acids. Written as DNA, the CDR3 is TGCGCCAGCAGCCAAGATCAGATGAACACTGAAGCTTTCTTT. It translates to CASSQDQMNTEAFF.

The chain recombines TRBV6-5 with TRBJ1-2; D not certain. The V and J ends lost 0 bases and 6 bases respectively, with 14 bases between them. CDR1 and CDR2 from the germline V gene are MNHEY and SVGAGI. CDR3 size: 15 residues. CDR3 in DNA: TGTGCCAGCAGTTACTCTCAGTCCGGGTCTGATGGCTACACCTTC. Amino acids: CASSYSQSGSDGYTF.

Comments on this clone: An end of the junction differs from the germline gene, which may be a read error. This chain's CDR3 is CASSQLTSGATKNIQYF. The CDR3 coding sequence is TGTGCCAGTAGCCAGCTGACTAGCGGGGCAACAAAAAACATTCAGTACTTC. The V and J genes are TRBV4-2 and TRBJ2-4; TRBD2 matches at 11 bases. This CDR3 comprises 17 residues. CDR1 is LGHNA and CDR2 is YNFKEQ in the germline V gene.

The CDR3 nucleotides read TGCGCCAGCAGAGGACAGAGGCCCCCTTGGGCCAACGTCCTGACTTTC. It specifies CASRGQRPPWANVLTF. The chain employs TRBV23-1 and TRBJ2-6; a possible D gene is TRBD1 (6 bases). TRBV23-1 is an ORF for which the function is uncertain. The V gene lost 6 bases and the J gene lost 5 bases, with 17 bases spanning the gap. CDR3 size: 16 residues.